The 11 T cell receptor beta chains listed next were all sequenced from one sample in a study of T-cell reconstitution after alpha-beta-depleted transplantation in children. Study-level points and caveats: One year post-transplant, T-cell counts and diversity were largely derived from T cells produced anew.

Molecular barcoding with unique molecular identifiers was used for the TCRbeta library. TCRdb reprocessed the PCR reads with MiXCR, giving one entry per CDR3 protein. The profile covers about 300,000 distinct CDR3 sequences, with less than 9.5% appearing a single time and 9.1% taken by the ten largest. Antigens for these TCRs are unknown. The sequences come from peripheral blood, collected 360 days after TCRalphabeta/CD19-depleted stem cell transplant. The receptor source for this set is a female patient aged 2-15 years who had a stem cell transplant for Fanconi anemia, so the T cells may come from the graft donor.

This clonotype was recorded at least ten times. The rearrangement joins TRBV6-2 or TRBV6-3 to TRBJ2-1, with TRBD2 identical over 8 bases. Germline V gene lookup returns CDR1 MNHEY and CDR2 SVGEGT. Germline trimming cut 0 bases from V and 5 bases from J; bases unmatched to any gene: 15. The CDR3 has 19 amino acids. The chain's CDR3 is CASSYSPPLAGSSNNEQFF. As DNA, the CDR3 is TGTGCCAGCAGTTACTCCCCGCCCTTAGCGGGATCTTCTAACAATGAGCAGTTCTTC.

V gene TRBV6-2 or TRBV6-3 combines with J gene TRBJ1-2; 7 bases are a match to TRBD1. The CDR3 totals 14 residues. CDR1 and CDR2 (germline): MNHEY, SVGEGT. V shed 6 bases, J shed 4 bases, and the junction held 8 bases outside the gene matches. CDR3 nucleotides: TGTGCCAGCAGATTACTCGACAGGGTCTATGGCTACACCTTC. This codes for CASRLLDRVYGYTF.

This clonotype was observed many times. This chain joins TRBV13 and TRBJ1-2, with a tentative D call TRBD1 (5 bases). Germline V gene lookup returns CDR1 PRHDT and CDR2 FYEKMQ (reference sequence). The length of the CDR3 is 13 residues. Trimming removed 6 bases from V and 2 bases from J, with 10 bases in between. The CDR3 reads CASRLGQNYGYTF. The CDR3 coding sequence is TGTGCCAGCAGGTTGGGGCAGAACTATGGCTACACCTTC.

This clonotype was observed a handful of times. The V and J genes are TRBV24-1 and TRBJ2-4; possible D gene TRBD1, 6 bases. Germline assignment: CDR1 KGHDR and CDR2 SFDVKD. V was clipped by 4 bases and J by 11 bases, with 14 bases between them. This CDR3 contains 13 residues. The CDR3 loop is CATSDPTGTFQYF. CDR3 sequence (DNA): TGTGCCACCAGTGACCCTACAGGGACCTTTCAGTACTTC.

The V and J genes are TRBV20-1 and TRBJ2-2; D may be TRBD1 or TRBD2 (5 bases each). V lost 2 bases, J lost 3 bases, and 13 bases lay in between. Germline assignment: CDR1 DFQATT and CDR2 SNEGSKA (reference sequence). The CDR3 runs 15 residues. The CDR3 here is CSARLQLGDTGELFF. DNA for the CDR3: TGCAGTGCTAGACTCCAACTGGGGGACACCGGGGAGCTGTTTTTT.

This clonotype came up many times. The chain uses TRBV6-5 and TRBJ1-5; D ambiguous. The CDR3 length is 15 residues. The V gene lost 0 bases and the J gene lost 0 bases, with 6 bases spanning the gap. Germline loops: CDR1 MNHEY, CDR2 SVGAGI. The CDR3 DNA is TGTGCCAGCAGTTACTCGCCATATAGCAATCAGCCCCAGCATTTT. Residues: CASSYSPYSNQPQHF.

This clonotype came up many times. The chain links TRBV29-1 to TRBJ1-2; D is unresolved. The CDR3 sequence is 13 residues long. Looked up from germline, CDR1 is SQVTM and CDR2 is ANQGSEA. Between the trimmed V and J ends, which lost 3 bases and 0 bases, there was a span of 8 bases. CDR3 sequence: CSVEAQSNYGYTF. In nucleotides, the CDR3 is TGCAGCGTTGAGGCCCAGTCTAACTATGGCTACACCTTC.

This clonotype was counted only a few times. This rearrangement joins TRBV19 to TRBJ1-3, with D perhaps TRBD1 (6 bases). Trimming stripped 5 bases from V and 6 bases from J, with 17 bases between. Germline CDR1 reads LNHDA; CDR2 reads SQIVND (reference sequence). The CDR3 length is 15 residues. CDR3 residues: CASSQRGALENTIYF. CDR3 bases: TGTGCCAGTAGTCAACGGGGGGCGCTGGAAAACACCATATATTTT.

In its sample, this clonotype was seen many times. The J gene is TRBJ2-1, the V gene TRBV9; D perhaps matches TRBD2 (7 bases). Germline V CDR1 and CDR2: SGDLS, YYNGEE. This CDR3 has 18 residues. V was trimmed by 0 bases and J by 2 bases, leaving 18 bases between them. DNA of the CDR3: TGTGCCAGCAGCGTAGCTCCGATGGGGGGGCGCCCCTACAATGAGCAGTTCTTC. Translation gives CASSVAPMGGRPYNEQFF.

In its sample, this clonotype was seen a few times. V gene TRBV13 combines with J gene TRBJ2-3, with a tentative D call TRBD2 (7 bases). There are 17 residues in the CDR3. Germline CDR1 PRHDT, CDR2 FYEKMQ (reference sequence). Trimming stripped 5 bases from V and 3 bases from J, with 21 bases between. Here the CDR3 reads CASSPNVRGARTDTQYF. The CDR3 DNA reads as TGTGCCAGCAGCCCAAACGTACGGGGGGCTCGGACAGATACGCAGTATTTT.

The rearrangement joins TRBV5-5 to TRBJ2-3; D is ambiguous. Germline assignment: CDR1 SGHKS and CDR2 YYEKEE (reference sequence). CDR3 length: 15 residues. Trimming cost V 1 base and J 0 bases, with 9 bases left between them. The CDR3 spells CASSLLGLSTDTQYF. The CDR3 nucleotides read TGTGCCAGCAGCTTGTTGGGGTTAAGCACAGATACGCAGTATTTT.